These 22 T cell receptor beta chains came from one sample sequenced in a study of T cells expressing NK-cell markers (dated by TCRdb to about 2020). The library was made by 5' RACE. The sequencer listed for this sample is Illumina HiSeq 2000. TCRdb reprocessed the reads, and each CDR3 protein sequence is entered once, without DNA. The sample table records hundreds of thousands of distinct CDR3 sequences. The ten largest account for approximately 3.6% of the sample. What was sequenced was blood T cells: a sorted CD56 or NKG2C T cell subset, CD4+ or CD8+ T cells, or bulk PBMC T cells (not recorded which). The receptors were gathered from a man aged 18 to 35 in good health. Donor details come from another sample of the same person, matched by shared clones.

The J gene is TRBJ2-1, the V gene TRBV5-1; TCRdb proposes TRBD2, but this gene call is untestable without DNA. The V gene's germline CDR1 is SGHRS and CDR2 YFSETQ. There are 17 residues in the CDR3. CDR3: CASSLSPSPSGSNEQFF.

The V call is TRBV20-1, the J call TRBJ2-1; checking the TCRdb D call of TRBD2 is not possible without DNA. This CDR3 has 14 residues. The germline CDR1 and CDR2 sequences are DFQATT and SNEGSKA (reference sequence). CDR3: CSAEPGLAGHEQFF.

This chain joins TRBV27 and TRBJ2-5; checking the TCRdb D call of TRBD1 is not possible without DNA. CDR1 MNHEY and CDR2 SMNVEV come from the germline V gene (reference sequence). The length of the CDR3 is 15 residues. This chain's CDR3 is CASSHKQGIGETQYF.

V gene TRBV12-3 or TRBV12-4 combines with J gene TRBJ2-7; TCRdb lists TRBD1, though no DNA is available to test this call. CDR3 length: 14 residues. The CDR3 sequence: CASRAGTVLDEQYF.

The chain has TRBV30 and TRBJ2-3; TCRdb picks TRBD2, but there is no DNA to check that call. CDR1 and CDR2 (germline): GTSNPN, SVGIG (reference sequence). CDR3 length: 16 residues. This chain's CDR3 is CAWSVLGLASTDTQYF. Variable domain in full (rest from reference TRBV30 and TRBJ2-3): SQTIHQWPATLVQPVGSPLSLECTVEGTSNPNLYWYRQAAGRGLQLLFYSVGIGQISSEVPQNLSASRPQDRQFILSSKKLLLSDSGFYLCAWSVLGLASTDTQYFGPGTRLTVL.

The rearrangement joins TRBV3-1 to TRBJ2-3. Germline CDR1 and CDR2: LGHDT and YNNKEL (reference sequence). The CDR3 covers 11 residues. The chain's CDR3 is CASSESTLQYF.

This chain joins TRBV30 and TRBJ2-1; there is no DNA to check the TCRdb D call of TRBD2. This CDR3 spans 15 amino acids. Germline CDR1 reads GTSNPN; CDR2 reads SVGIG (reference sequence). CDR3 sequence reads: CAWSVGLAAYNEQFF.

The gene calls are TRBV15 and TRBJ2-5; there is no DNA to check the TCRdb D call of TRBD1. The germline gives CDR1 LNHNV, CDR2 YYDKDF (reference sequence). The CDR3 has 15 amino acids. The CDR3 reads CATSPEGVGRETQYF.

The chain carries TRBV4-2 and TRBJ2-2; TCRdb's D call of TRBD1 is untestable without DNA. The CDR3 sequence is 15 residues long. Germline CDR1 LGHNA, CDR2 YNFKEQ. The CDR3 loop reads CASKSRPTGAGELFF.

CDR3 amino acids: CASVDGTLETDTQYF. The V and J genes are TRBV30 and TRBJ2-3; the TCRdb call, TRBD2, lacks DNA for checking. The CDR3 runs to 15 residues. The germline CDR1 and CDR2 sequences are GTSNPN and SVGIG (reference sequence). The variable domain in full, with the rest retrieved from reference TRBV30 and TRBJ2-3, is SQTIHQWPATLVQPVGSPLSLECTVEGTSNPNLYWYRQAAGRGLQLLFYSVGIGQISSEVPQNLSASRPQDRQFILSSKKLLLSDSGFYLCASVDGTLETDTQYFGPGTRLTVL.

The chain employs TRBV9 and TRBJ1-6. CDR3 length: 12 amino acids. Germline CDR1 and CDR2: SGDLS and YYNGEE. CDR3 loop: CASSVLGNPLHF.

V usage is TRBV20-1 and J usage is TRBJ2-2; TCRdb's D gene call, TRBD1, goes unchecked for lack of DNA. The CDR3 totals 16 residues. The germline CDR1 and CDR2 sequences are DFQATT and SNEGSKA (reference sequence). The CDR3 spells CSAPTLSGENTGELFF.

V gene TRBV6-1 combines with J gene TRBJ1-3; TCRdb names TRBD1, which stays unverified in the absence of DNA. The length of the CDR3 is 15 residues. The germline gives CDR1 MNHNS, CDR2 SASEGT. This CDR3 reads CASSPVRDPGNTIYF.

V is TRBV6-1 and J is TRBJ2-3; TCRdb gives TRBD2 as the D gene, but with no DNA this cannot be confirmed. The CDR3 covers 17 residues. The germline gives CDR1 MNHNS, CDR2 SASEGT. CDR3 protein: CASRIGIVAGATDTQYF.

This chain joins TRBV12-5 and TRBJ1-4. Germline values: CDR1 LGHNT, CDR2 FRNRAP. This CDR3 is built from 18 residues. The CDR3 sequence is CASGLVLLAGATNEKLFF.

The chain is built from TRBV7-3 and TRBJ2-2; checking the TCRdb D call of TRBD2 is not possible without DNA. The CDR3 has 19 amino acids. Germline V lookup: CDR1 SGHTA, CDR2 FQGTGA. CDR3 in amino acids: CASSSGLAGGPRSPGELFF.

The chain couples TRBV2 to TRBJ2-7; TCRdb's D call of TRBD2 is untestable without DNA. The germline V gene has CDR1 SNHLY and CDR2 FYNNEI. This CDR3 contains 13 residues. CDR3 loop: CASSRLAGYEQYF.

This chain connects TRBV7-3 to TRBJ2-5; TCRdb lists TRBD1, though no DNA is available to test this call. The germline gives CDR1 SGHTA, CDR2 FQGTGA. The CDR3 is made up of 13 amino acids. The CDR3 sequence: CASSPFGGETQYF.

The V call is TRBV9, the J call TRBJ2-6; TCRdb returns TRBD1, unconfirmable since there is no DNA. CDR3 length equals 18 residues. Germline V lookup: CDR1 SGDLS, CDR2 YYNGEE. The CDR3 here is CASSVGQGAGSGANVLTF.

The rearrangement links TRBV2 to TRBJ2-5; TCRdb proposes TRBD1, but this gene call is untestable without DNA. This CDR3 is 15 amino acids long. Per germline, CDR1 SNHLY and CDR2 FYNNEI. The CDR3 reads CASSEPGQFRKTQYF.

The chain uses TRBV4-2 and TRBJ2-5. The CDR3 loop spans 13 amino acids. CDR1 LGHNA and CDR2 YNFKEQ come from the germline V gene. The CDR3 sequence: CASSQEFKETQYF.

The gene calls are TRBV12-3 or TRBV12-4 and TRBJ2-2; the D call of TRBD1 rests on TCRdb alone, since no DNA is present to check it. There are 16 residues in the CDR3. This CDR3 is CASSFFLGQRSGELFF.